The present TCR beta chain was sequenced within a study of CD8 T cells in ankylosing spondylitis. Regarding the study as a whole: What seemed typical of ankylosing spondylitis blood was a TCR beta motif built from eight highly homologous variants. Reported data indicate significant enrichment of disease-linked clones within matched ankylosing spondylitis synovial fluid. Disease-linked clones had a CD8+ phenotype and relatively low frequency in peripheral blood.

A note on this clonotype: What it binds is unknown.

V lost 0 bases to trimming and J lost 10 bases, with 10 bases between them. CDR1 ENHRY and CDR2 SYGVKD come from the germline V gene. This CDR3 is 14 amino acids long. The TCR beta libraries were generated through quantitative 5'-RACE incorporating molecular barcodes. TCRdb recomputed calls from the 5' RACE reads with MiXCR, one row per CDR3 protein. The sample contains more than 300,000 distinct CDR3 sequences, approximately 8.2% of which appear only once. Sequencing used blood, either unsorted or a sorted T cell fraction (not recorded which). The origin of this receptor is a male donor with ankylosing spondylitis. V and J are TRBV10-3 and TRBJ1-6, with D perhaps TRBD1 (5 bases). CDR3 sequence (DNA): TGTGCCATCAGTGAGTCAACAGGCCGATCACCCCTCCACTTT. Protein product: CAISESTGRSPLHF.